A single T cell receptor beta chain is shown here with its context. Per the germline V gene, CDR1 is LNHDA and CDR2 is SQIVND (reference sequence). CDR3 length: 13 amino acids. V was pared by 2 bases and J by 4 bases, with 5 bases between. Per the study methods: It was from reference gene primer amplification that nucleated cell counts were estimated. The table came from immunoSEQ multiplex PCR; TCRdb's copy has only in-frame clones and leaves some out. V, J and clone size derive from that table, while D and trimming were established from the DNA sequence. The repertoire includes around 100,000 clones, over 65% of them detected once, and around 8% sits in the top ten. The sample belongs to a study of blood T cell repertoires in COVID-19. Overall study context: There were acute and convalescent COVID-19 samples, and they came from the United States, Italy and Spain. The analysed material was cDNA or gDNA that came from T cells, B-cell-depleted T cells, or PBMCs.

The material sequenced was peripheral blood. The source of this sequence is a woman in her thirties or forties with acute or convalescent COVID-19. The chain couples TRBV19 to TRBJ1-4, with D unresolved. CDR3 residues: CASSIRGNEKLFF. For the CDR3, the DNA is TGTGCCAGTAGTATACGGGGTAATGAAAAACTGTTTTTT.